Listed below are T cell receptor beta chains from one sample, sequenced in a study of blood T cell repertoires in COVID-19. The data were produced by immunoSEQ multiplex PCR, yet TCRdb's version contains in-frame clones alone and is incomplete. The sample comprises roughly 500,000 clones, over 75% of which are singletons, and less than 2% rests with the top ten. Sequenced: PBMCs or T cells enriched from blood (not recorded which). These receptors were obtained from a woman in her 40s who had recovered from COVID-19. CDR3s include the opening cysteine and the closing phenylalanine or tryptophan. A D gene is named only where the DNA matches it firmly. Clone size, where shown, is once, few, many, or a class for clones that have expanded.

J: TRBJ1-6
size: once
V: TRBV4-1
D: NA
DNA: TGCGCCAGCAGCCAAGAGTCCCAACAGGGATCACTCCACTTT
CDR3: CASSQESQQGSLHF

J: TRBJ1-4
size: NA
V: TRBV19
D: NA
DNA: TGTGCCAGTAGCCCCGTCGAGGGAAGAGGTGAAAAACTGTTTTTT
CDR3: CASSPVEGRGEKLFF

J: TRBJ1-3
size: NA
V: TRBV5-1
D: TRBD1
DNA: TGCGCCAGCAGCTCGGGACAGTTCTTATCTGGAAACACCATATATTTT
CDR3: CASSSGQFLSGNTIYF

J: TRBJ1-1
size: NA
V: TRBV15
D: NA
DNA: TGTGCCACCAGACAGGGCCTGAACACTGAAGCTTTCTTT
CDR3: CATRQGLNTEAFF

J: TRBJ2-4
size: NA
V: TRBV6-1
D: NA
DNA: TGTGCCAGCAGTGAAGTTGTTTGGATGAGGGAGAAGCTAGCCAAAAACATTCAGTACTTC
CDR3: CASSEVVWMREKLAKNIQYF

J: TRBJ1-5
size: NA
V: TRBV23-1
D: TRBD1
DNA: TGCGCCAGCAGTCACAGTCGACAGGGGAGCAATCAGCCCCAGCATTTT
CDR3: CASSHSRQGSNQPQHF

J: TRBJ2-5
size: NA
V: TRBV9
D: TRBD2
DNA: TGTGCCAGCAGCCGGGGGGGGAACCAAGAGACCCAGTACTTC
CDR3: CASSRGGNQETQYF

J: TRBJ1-1
size: NA
V: TRBV6-2/TRBV6-3
D: NA
DNA: TGTGCCAGCAGTCGGACAGACACTGAAGCTTTCTTT
CDR3: CASSRTDTEAFF

J: TRBJ2-2
size: NA
V: TRBV2
D: TRBD1
DNA: TGTGCCAGCAGTAGTCTCGGGACAGCGAACACCGGGGAGCTGTTTTTT
CDR3: CASSSLGTANTGELFF

J: TRBJ1-1
size: NA
V: TRBV5-1
D: TRBD1
DNA: TGCGCCAGCACCTTAAGAACAGGGGACACTGAAGCTTTCTTT
CDR3: CASTLRTGDTEAFF

J: TRBJ2-7
size: NA
V: TRBV7-8
D: TRBD2
DNA: TGTGCCAGCAGCTTTAGACTAGCGGGACGATACGAGCAGTACTTC
CDR3: CASSFRLAGRYEQYF

J: TRBJ2-1
size: NA
V: TRBV7-6
D: TRBD2
DNA: TGTGCCAGCAGCTCGGGACTAGCGGGAGGGCCCTCCTACAATGAGCAGTTCTTC
CDR3: CASSSGLAGGPSYNEQFF

J: TRBJ2-7
size: NA
V: TRBV18
D: NA
DNA: TGTGCCAGCTCATTCACAGGCCCTCCGGAAGGAGAGCAGTACTTC
CDR3: CASSFTGPPEGEQYF

J: TRBJ1-2
size: NA
V: TRBV12-3/TRBV12-4
D: NA
DNA: TGTGCCAGCAACTACAGGTTGACTTATGGCTACACCTTC
CDR3: CASNYRLTYGYTF

J: TRBJ1-1
size: NA
V: TRBV19
D: TRBD1
DNA: TGTGCCAGTACTCTAGGACAGGTCCCCAGGAGCACTGAAGCTTTCTTT
CDR3: CASTLGQVPRSTEAFF

J: TRBJ2-3
size: NA
V: TRBV9
D: TRBD1
DNA: TGTGCCAGCAGCCGGGACAGGGGAACAGATACGCAGTATTTT
CDR3: CASSRDRGTDTQYF

J: TRBJ1-5
size: NA
V: TRBV27
D: NA
DNA: TGTGCCAGTGGGGCAGGGTTTCCAAATCAGCCCCAGCATTTT
CDR3: CASGAGFPNQPQHF

J: TRBJ1-2
size: few
V: TRBV5-1
D: NA
DNA: TGCGCCAGCAGCTTGCCAGGGGCCTATGGCTACACCTTC
CDR3: CASSLPGAYGYTF

J: TRBJ1-2
size: NA
V: TRBV13
D: NA
DNA: TGTGCCAGCAGCTCCCCCAGGTACAACTATGGCTACACCTTC
CDR3: CASSSPRYNYGYTF

J: TRBJ2-7
size: NA
V: TRBV11-2
D: NA
DNA: TGTGCCAGCAGCTTATCCCCACAGGACACCTACGAGCAGTACTTC
CDR3: CASSLSPQDTYEQYF

J: TRBJ1-4
size: NA
V: TRBV2
D: TRBD1
DNA: TGTGCCAGCATAACAGGGGGTTTTGAAAAACTGTTTTTT
CDR3: CASITGGFEKLFF

J: TRBJ1-1
size: few
V: TRBV10-3
D: NA
DNA: TGTGCCATCAGTGAGGGACCCCTAGGGGAGGCTGAAGCTTTCTTT
CDR3: CAISEGPLGEAEAFF

J: TRBJ1-5
size: NA
V: TRBV27
D: NA
DNA: TGTGCCAGCAGTTTAAGGGGGCAGCCCCAGCATTTT
CDR3: CASSLRGQPQHF

J: TRBJ1-4
size: NA
V: TRBV29-1
D: TRBD1
DNA: TGCAGCGTTGGAGGGGGCCCTAATGAAAAACTGTTTTTT
CDR3: CSVGGGPNEKLFF

J: TRBJ2-2
size: NA
V: TRBV7-9
D: NA
DNA: TGTGCCAGCAGCTTAAGTTTATCAACCTATACCGGGGAGCTGTTTTTT
CDR3: CASSLSLSTYTGELFF

J: TRBJ1-5
size: NA
V: TRBV19
D: NA
DNA: TGTGCCAGTAGTCTACCGACAGTAAATCAGCCCCAGCATTTT
CDR3: CASSLPTVNQPQHF

J: TRBJ1-1
size: many
V: TRBV19
D: NA
DNA: TGTGCCAGTAGTATAGGCGCAGGTCTGAACACTGAAGCTTTCTTT
CDR3: CASSIGAGLNTEAFF

J: TRBJ1-2
size: once
V: TRBV7-8
D: TRBD1
DNA: TGTGCCAGCAGCTCAGTACGGACAGGGGGCTATGGCTACACCTTC
CDR3: CASSSVRTGGYGYTF

J: TRBJ2-5
size: once
V: TRBV10-2
D: NA
DNA: TGCGCCAGCAGTGAGTCGGTAGCGCTCCAAGAGACCCAGTACTTC
CDR3: CASSESVALQETQYF

J: TRBJ1-1
size: once
V: TRBV29-1
D: NA
DNA: TGCAGCGTTGATGGGGAGACTGAAGCTTTCTTT
CDR3: CSVDGETEAFF

J: TRBJ2-7
size: NA
V: TRBV6-5
D: TRBD1
DNA: TGTGCCAGCAGCATCCGGGACAGGGTTGTCGAGCAGTACTTC
CDR3: CASSIRDRVVEQYF

J: TRBJ1-6
size: NA
V: TRBV4-3
D: NA
DNA: TGCGCCAGCAGCCAAGATGGGAGGGGACATCTGAGCTCCTATAATTCACCCCTCCACTTT
CDR3: CASSQDGRGHLSSYNSPLHF

J: TRBJ1-1
size: NA
V: TRBV4-1
D: NA
DNA: TGCGCCAGCAGCCAAGGCCCACAGATGAACACTGAAGCTTTCTTT
CDR3: CASSQGPQMNTEAFF

J: TRBJ2-7
size: NA
V: TRBV24-1
D: NA
DNA: TGTGCCACCAGTGATTCCCCGGGGTACGAGCAGTACTTC
CDR3: CATSDSPGYEQYF

J: TRBJ2-7
size: once
V: TRBV19
D: NA
DNA: TGTGCCAGTAGTCTTGGCGGAGGGGAGCAGTACTTC
CDR3: CASSLGGGEQYF

J: TRBJ1-6
size: NA
V: TRBV11-2
D: TRBD1
DNA: TGTGCCAGCAGCTTGGGGACAGGGGACAATTCACCCCTCCACTTT
CDR3: CASSLGTGDNSPLHF

J: TRBJ1-1
size: NA
V: TRBV19
D: NA
DNA: TGTGCCAGCACCCCTGCAGGGTGGGGCACTGAAGCTTTCTTT
CDR3: CASTPAGWGTEAFF

J: TRBJ2-1
size: once
V: TRBV7-2
D: NA
DNA: TGTGCCAGCAGCTCAAATACGGGGGAGGAGCAGTTCTTC
CDR3: CASSSNTGEEQFF

J: TRBJ2-7
size: NA
V: TRBV7-9
D: NA
DNA: TGTGCCAGCAGCTTTAGGGCCTCGGGGGAGCAGTACTTC
CDR3: CASSFRASGEQYF

J: TRBJ2-5
size: NA
V: TRBV3-1/TRBV3-2
D: TRBD1
DNA: TGTGCCAGCAGCCAAGAACGCGACAGGGAGTGGTTGGAGACCCAGTACTTC
CDR3: CASSQERDREWLETQYF

J: TRBJ1-2
size: NA
V: TRBV7-2
D: NA
DNA: TGTGCCAGCAGCTTAGGAGGGGCCGGGGGAAGCGGCTACACCTTC
CDR3: CASSLGGAGGSGYTF

J: TRBJ1-3
size: NA
V: TRBV9
D: NA
DNA: TGTGCCAGCAGTACAGGCGACTCTGGAAACACCATATATTTT
CDR3: CASSTGDSGNTIYF

J: TRBJ2-5
size: NA
V: TRBV20-1
D: NA
DNA: TGCAGTGCTAGTAAGGGGGTAGAGACCCAGTACTTC
CDR3: CSASKGVETQYF

J: TRBJ1-4
size: once
V: TRBV6-2/TRBV6-3
D: NA
DNA: TGTGCCAGCAGTTACTCCCCGACAGGACCCGGAAAACTGTTTTTT
CDR3: CASSYSPTGPGKLFF

J: TRBJ1-1
size: few
V: TRBV30
D: TRBD1
DNA: TGTGCCTGGAGTACCGGACAGGGTATGAACACTGAAGCTTTCTTT
CDR3: CAWSTGQGMNTEAFF

J: TRBJ2-1
size: NA
V: TRBV10-1
D: TRBD2
DNA: TGCGCCAGCAGTGAGTTTCTAGCGGGAAGAAGGAATGAGCAGTTCTTC
CDR3: CASSEFLAGRRNEQFF

J: TRBJ1-1
size: NA
V: TRBV6-5
D: NA
DNA: TGTGCCAGCAGTTTACAGGTTGCGTCTGAAGCTTTCTTT
CDR3: CASSLQVASEAFF

J: TRBJ2-3
size: NA
V: TRBV5-1
D: NA
DNA: TGCGCCAGCAGCCCAAGCTTAGCGGATACGCAGTATTTT
CDR3: CASSPSLADTQYF

J: TRBJ2-7
size: once
V: TRBV28
D: NA
DNA: TGTGCCAGCAGTTTGGGGACTTTACAGCACTTC
CDR3: CASSLGTLQHF

J: TRBJ1-1
size: NA
V: TRBV13
D: NA
DNA: TGTGCCAGCAGCTTAGGTATCAGATTTGGCACTGAAGCTTTCTTT
CDR3: CASSLGIRFGTEAFF

J: TRBJ1-2
size: few
V: TRBV27
D: NA
DNA: TGTGCCAGCAGTTTAGGCAGGGGTGATGGCTACACCTTC
CDR3: CASSLGRGDGYTF

J: TRBJ2-7
size: NA
V: TRBV3-1/TRBV3-2
D: NA
DNA: TGTGCCAGCAGCCACGGACTTTCCTACGAGCAGTACTTC
CDR3: CASSHGLSYEQYF

J: TRBJ2-3
size: NA
V: TRBV14
D: NA
DNA: TGTGCCAGCAGCCAAGGTCCCTTGAGTACAGATACGCAGTATTTT
CDR3: CASSQGPLSTDTQYF

J: TRBJ1-5
size: NA
V: TRBV12-3/TRBV12-4
D: NA
DNA: TGTGCCAGCAGGGACAGCCGCAATCAGCCCCAGCATTTT
CDR3: CASRDSRNQPQHF

J: TRBJ2-7
size: NA
V: TRBV6-5
D: NA
DNA: TGTGCCAGCAGACAAACAGGGAGTGGGACCTACGAGCAGTACTTC
CDR3: CASRQTGSGTYEQYF

J: TRBJ2-5
size: NA
V: TRBV19
D: TRBD1
DNA: TGTGCCAGTAGTATCAGGGCGGCAGGGGGCGTTCAGACCCAGTACTTC
CDR3: CASSIRAAGGVQTQYF

J: TRBJ2-5
size: once
V: TRBV6-5
D: TRBD2
DNA: TGTGCCAGCACTAGGGCGGGAGTAGCGACCCAGTACTTC
CDR3: CASTRAGVATQYF

J: TRBJ2-7
size: once
V: TRBV15
D: NA
DNA: TGTGCCACCAGCAGAGACAGGGTAGTAGGCGAGCAGTACTTC
CDR3: CATSRDRVVGEQYF

J: TRBJ2-1
size: NA
V: TRBV19
D: NA
DNA: TGTGCCAGTAGTATAGGTGTCAGGGCTATAAACAATGAGCAGTTCTTC
CDR3: CASSIGVRAINNEQFF